What follows are 11 T cell receptor beta chains derived from one specimen sequenced in a study of T cells after yellow fever vaccination. In TCRdb, the 5' RACE reads were re-called with MiXCR into one record per CDR3 protein. This sample yields 500,000 to 550,000 distinct CDR3 sequences, of which 20% to 25% are seen a single time; approximately 16% belongs to the top ten. The sample consisted of PBMCs, taken roughly 20 days after the first yellow fever vaccination. These receptors came from a man aged 18 to 35 who received the YFV17D yellow fever vaccine.

This chain connects TRBV12-3 or TRBV12-4 to TRBJ1-2; possible D gene TRBD1, 5 bases. The CDR3 loop spans 12 amino acids. Deletions cut 0 bases from V and 13 bases from J, with 12 bases between. The CDR3, as DNA: TGTGCCAGCAGTTTAGCTATGGGACGGCCCACCTTC. This codes for CASSLAMGRPTF.

The chain links TRBV6-2 or TRBV6-3 to TRBJ1-6; D might be TRBD1 (5 bases). The CDR3 is made up of 12 amino acids. Germline V gives CDR1 MNHEY, CDR2 SVGEGT. The V end was cut by 8 bases, the J end by 8 bases, with 10 bases between. CDR3 protein: CASWRGDSPLHF. The CDR3 DNA sequence: TGTGCCAGCTGGCGAGGGGATTCACCCCTCCACTTT.

The chain carries TRBV6-5 and TRBJ2-5; a possible D gene is TRBD1 (6 bases). Germline V gene sequence: CDR1 MNHEY, CDR2 SVGAGI. The CDR3 length is 14 residues. V lost 2 bases and J lost 3, with 10 bases in between. Here the CDR3 reads CASSYRAGEETQYF. Written as DNA, the CDR3 is TGTGCCAGCAGTTACCGGGCAGGGGAAGAGACCCAGTACTTC.

V usage is TRBV2 and J usage is TRBJ2-2; D possibly corresponds to TRBD1 (6 bases). The V gene lost 3 bases and the J gene lost 6 bases, with 17 bases spanning the gap. Germline V lookup: CDR1 SNHLY, CDR2 FYNNEI. The CDR3 length is 16 residues. The CDR3 nucleotides read TGTGCCAGCAGTGATATAGCAGGGGAGTATCCCGGGGAGCTGTTTTTT. It yields the protein CASSDIAGEYPGELFF.

The chain employs TRBV28 and TRBJ1-1; 9 bases map to TRBD1. This CDR3 contains 15 residues. Germline CDR1 reads MDHEN; CDR2 reads SYDVKM. V lost 7 bases to trimming and J lost 5 bases; unmatched junction nucleotides: 11. The CDR3 loop reads CASTSQGAPDTEAFF. The CDR3 DNA follows: TGTGCCAGCACCTCACAGGGGGCGCCGGATACTGAAGCTTTCTTT. The whole variable domain, remainder taken from reference TRBV28 and TRBJ1-1, is DVKVTQSSRYLVKRTGEKVFLECVQDMDHENMFWYRQDPGLGLRLIYFSYDVKMKEKGDIPEGYSVSREKKERFSLILESASTNQTSMYLCASTSQGAPDTEAFFGQGTRLTVV.

The chain links TRBV19 to TRBJ1-2; a possible D gene is TRBD1 (5 bases). Germline CDR1 and CDR2: LNHDA and SQIVND (reference sequence). CDR3 length: 14 amino acids. V gave up 1 base and J gave up 8 bases, with 14 bases separating them. CDR3 DNA sequence: TGTGCCAGTAGTATAGCCCCCCCAGGGAGCGGCTACACCTTC. Its translation: CASSIAPPGSGYTF. Drawing the rest from reference TRBV19 and TRBJ1-2, the complete variable domain is DGGITQSPKYLFRKEGQNVTLSCEQNLNHDAMYWYRQDPGQGLRLIYYSQIVNDFQKGDIAEGYSVSREKKESFPLTVTSAQKNPTAFYLCASSIAPPGSGYTFGSGTRLTVV.

The chain uses TRBV6-5 and TRBJ2-7, with D perhaps TRBD1 (6 bases). The CDR3 spans 13 residues. Germline V gene data show CDR1 as MNHEY and CDR2 as SVGAGI. V lost 2 bases and J lost 4, with 9 bases in between. CDR3 sequence: CASSYHQGYEQYF. The CDR3 coding sequence is TGTGCCAGCAGTTACCATCAGGGGTACGAGCAGTACTTC.

The chain joins TRBV27 to TRBJ2-2, with 8 bases lining up with TRBD2. V lost 3 bases, J lost 5 bases, and 8 bases stayed unmatched. The CDR3 length is 16 residues. Germline loops: CDR1 MNHEY, CDR2 SMNVEV (reference sequence). The chain's CDR3 is CASSFHGGAGTGELFF. DNA of the CDR3: TGTGCCAGCAGTTTCCACGGGGGGGCCGGAACCGGGGAGCTGTTTTTT.

V is TRBV20-1 and J is TRBJ2-4; D uncertain. CDR1 and CDR2 (germline): DFQATT, SNEGSKA (reference sequence). With 6 bases removed from V and 6 bases from J, the gap between germline ends came to 12 bases. The CDR3 length is 12 residues. CDR3 sequence (DNA): TGCAGTGCCCCCTACAACGGAAACATTCAGTACTTC. Amino acid sequence: CSAPYNGNIQYF.

A few counts support this clonotype. This sequence joins TRBV6-1 and TRBJ2-5; D gene uncertain. CDR1 is MNHNS and CDR2 is SASEGT in the germline V gene. V lost 5 bases and J lost 2, with 15 bases in between. The CDR3 runs to 15 residues. CDR3 in DNA: TGTGCCAGCAGTAGCCCCGGCGCTCCACAAGAGACCCAGTACTTC. It translates to CASSSPGAPQETQYF.

V is TRBV4-1 and J is TRBJ1-2; D not resolved. This CDR3 comprises 16 residues. The V end was cut by 0 bases, the J end by 4 bases, with 15 bases between. In germline, CDR1 is MGHRA, CDR2 YSYEKL. This CDR3 reads CASSQETREKGYGYTF. The CDR3 nucleotides are TGCGCCAGCAGCCAAGAAACGAGGGAGAAGGGCTATGGCTACACCTTC.